The 17 T cell receptor beta chains reported below all come from one sample, sequenced in a study of beta chain features in type 1 diabetes. Expressed TCRB transcripts were sequenced because the isolated RNA had all been reverse transcribed beforehand. Assay: immunoSEQ multiplex PCR; the TCRdb copy retains only in-frame clones and omits some. The table records a few hundred thousand clones, about 25% of them present only once. Sample: central memory CD4+ T cells from blood. Every receptor here comes from a young man in good health.

The chain carries TRBV30 and TRBJ2-1; TRBD2 is a possible D gene (6 bases). V lost 3 bases and J 5 bases, leaving 8 bases between the germline ends. Germline V lookup: CDR1 GTSNPN, CDR2 SVGIG (reference sequence). The CDR3 has 12 residues. This CDR3 reads CAWRGLNNEQFF. CDR3 coding DNA: TGTGCCTGGAGGGGACTGAACAATGAGCAGTTCTTC.

This clone was counted a few times. The rearrangement uses TRBV7-6 and TRBJ1-1; D might be TRBD1 (5 bases). The germline V and J ends were trimmed by 2 bases and 3 bases, with 13 bases remaining between them. CDR1 is SGHVS, CDR2 FNYEAQ, per germline. This CDR3 comprises 15 residues. DNA of the CDR3: TGTGCCAGCAGCTTAATTTGGGGGGTCGACACTGAAGCTTTCTTT. This codes for CASSLIWGVDTEAFF. Combining the CDR3 with reference TRBV7-6 and TRBJ1-1 gives the whole variable domain GAGVSQSPRYKVTKRGQDVALRCDPISGHVSLYWYRQALGQGPEFLTYFNYEAQQDKSGLPNDRFSAERPEGSISTLTIQRTEQRDSAMYRCASSLIWGVDTEAFFGQGTRLTVV.

Notes on this clone: A junction boundary mismatches the germline segment, possibly from a read error. Other DNA sequences of this sample code for an identical CDR3. This chain links TRBV25-1 with TRBJ1-6; D is unresolved. The germline V gene has CDR1 MGHDK and CDR2 SYGVNS. The CDR3 totals 12 residues. The CDR3 nucleotides read TGTGCCAGCAGTGCCTGGAATTCGCCCCTCCACTTT. Translating gives CASSAWNSPLHF.

The chain uses TRBV9 and TRBJ2-3, with D tentatively TRBD2 (5 bases). The CDR3 totals 13 residues. The germline gives CDR1 SGDLS, CDR2 YYNGEE. V was clipped by 0 bases and J by 9 bases, with 11 bases between them. The CDR3 DNA is TGTGCCAGCAGCGTAGATATGGACTCCACGCAGTATTTT. Its translation is CASSVDMDSTQYF.

This clone appeared a few times. The chain couples TRBV10-1 to TRBJ1-5; D is unresolved. V shed 3 bases and J shed 2 bases, with 2 bases lying between them. Per germline, CDR1 WNHNN and CDR2 SYGVQD (reference sequence). This CDR3 contains 12 residues. The CDR3 loop is CASSDGNQPQHF. CDR3 sequence (DNA): TGCGCCAGCAGTGATGGCAATCAGCCCCAGCATTTT.

This clone was recorded a few times. The chain carries TRBV4-2 and TRBJ2-5, with D possibly matching TRBD1 (5 bases). From germline, CDR1 is LGHNA and CDR2 YNFKEQ. Trimming pared 3 bases from V and 0 bases from J, leaving 11 bases between. The CDR3 is 15 amino acids. The CDR3 protein is CASSQQTDYQETQYF. CDR3 nucleotides: TGTGCCAGCAGCCAGCAGACAGATTACCAAGAGACCCAGTACTTC.

The chain uses TRBV5-1 and TRBJ2-7; 9 positions match TRBD2. CDR3 length: 15 amino acids. Germline V gene data show CDR1 as SGHRS and CDR2 as YFSETQ. Unmatched junction bases numbered 7, after V lost 1 base and J lost 5 bases. CDR3 in DNA: TGCGCCAGCAGCTTGAGAGCGGGGGGAAGCAACGAGCAGTACTTC. Encoded protein: CASSLRAGGSNEQYF.

This chain joins TRBV2 and TRBJ2-1, with D possibly called TRBD1 or TRBD2 (5 bases each). The germline V and J ends were trimmed by 3 bases and 9 bases, with 12 bases remaining between them. CDR1 and CDR2 from the germline V gene are SNHLY and FYNNEI. This CDR3 has 13 amino acids. DNA for the CDR3: TGTGCCAGCAGTGAGGTCGGGGCTGGTGAGCAGTTCTTC. Residues: CASSEVGAGEQFF. The full variable domain, rest sourced from reference TRBV2 and TRBJ2-1, is EPEVTQTPSHQVTQMGQEVILRCVPISNHLYFYWYRQILGQKVEFLVSFYNNEISEKSEIFDDQFSVERPDGSNFTLKIRSTKLEDSAMYFCASSEVGAGEQFFGPGTRLTVL.

This clone was observed at least ten times. In nucleotides, the CDR3 is TGTGCCAGTACGCCGGCGACACCGGGACAATATGGCTACACCTTC. Amino acids: CASTPATPGQYGYTF. The genes are TRBV19 and TRBJ1-2, with TRBD1 as a possible D gene (6 bases). CDR3 length: 15 amino acids. Germline CDR1 and CDR2: LNHDA and SQIVND (reference sequence). V lost 7 bases and J 5 bases, leaving 20 bases between the germline ends.

In DNA, the CDR3 is TGTGCCAGTAGTATCGGGACTGGCTCCTACAATGAGCAGTTCTTC. Translated, it gives CASSIGTGSYNEQFF. The genes are TRBV19 and TRBJ2-1, with D maybe TRBD2 (6 bases). The CDR3 loop spans 15 amino acids. The germline V gene has CDR1 LNHDA and CDR2 SQIVND (reference sequence). V was trimmed by 3 bases and J by 0 bases, leaving 9 bases between them.

This clone appeared many times. The rearrangement joins TRBV29-1 to TRBJ2-3, with D perhaps TRBD1 or TRBD2 (5 bases each). The V end lost 6 bases, the J end lost 5 bases, and 15 bases lay between the germline ends. CDR1 is SQVTM and CDR2 is ANQGSEA in the germline V gene. The CDR3 sequence is 13 residues long. The CDR3 nucleotides are TGCAGCGTCCGAAGGGGACGGGAAGATACGCAGTATTTT. Translation gives CSVRRGREDTQYF.

This clone has only a few counts. The chain combines TRBV6-6 with TRBJ2-7; D gene unclear. Germline lookup yields CDR1 MNHNY and CDR2 SVGAGI (reference sequence). The CDR3 extends over 13 amino acids. V lost 4 bases and J 4 bases, leaving 11 bases between the germline ends. The CDR3 DNA sequence: TGTGCCAGCAGTTCACCGGCCGAATACGAGCAGTACTTC. Its protein is CASSSPAEYEQYF.

CDR3 sequence reads: CASSQTDSPSNYGYTF. CDR3 bases: TGCGCCAGCAGTCAAACGGACAGTCCTTCTAACTATGGCTACACCTTC. V gene TRBV23-1 combines with J gene TRBJ1-2; D is possibly TRBD1 (6 bases). TRBV23-1 counts as an open reading frame of uncertain function. Trimming took 2 bases from V and 0 from J, leaving 13 bases between them. This CDR3 is built from 16 residues.

This clone was seen a handful of times. V gene TRBV29-1 combines with J gene TRBJ2-1; 13 bases map to TRBD2. CDR1 and CDR2 (germline): SQVTM, ANQGSEA. The CDR3 consists of 16 residues. The V gene end was trimmed by 8 bases and the J gene end by 0 bases; junction bases not matched to a gene: 7. CDR3 sequence reads: CSIQGLAGSSYNEQFF. In DNA form, the CDR3 reads TGCAGCATTCAGGGACTAGCGGGAAGCTCCTACAATGAGCAGTTCTTC.

This clone was observed a few times. The gene calls are TRBV7-2 and TRBJ1-1; possible D gene TRBD1, 5 bases. Trimming removed 6 bases at V and 0 bases at J, with 8 bases between. The CDR3 contains 13 residues. Germline V gene data show CDR1 as SGHTA and CDR2 as FQGNSA. The CDR3: CASSSGLNTEAFF. The DNA of the CDR3 is TGTGCCAGCAGTTCAGGGTTGAACACTGAAGCTTTCTTT.

This clone was observed a handful of times. The chain combines TRBV6-1 with TRBJ1-5; D is undetermined. CDR3 size: 14 residues. CDR1 is MNHNS and CDR2 is SASEGT in the germline V gene. Trimming shortened V by 3 bases and J by 8 bases, and 14 bases separated the two germline ends. In DNA, the CDR3 is TGTGCCAGCAGTGATAGAGAGCTCTTCAAGCCCCAGCATTTT. Protein sequence: CASSDRELFKPQHF.

The V gene is TRBV19, the J gene TRBJ2-7; 11 bases map to TRBD1. This CDR3 spans 15 amino acids. Germline assignment: CDR1 LNHDA and CDR2 SQIVND (reference sequence). V lost 4 bases, J lost 4 bases, and 6 bases stayed unmatched. The CDR3 protein is CASSTAGTGGYEQYF. The CDR3 DNA sequence: TGTGCCAGTAGTACTGCCGGGACAGGGGGATACGAGCAGTACTTC.